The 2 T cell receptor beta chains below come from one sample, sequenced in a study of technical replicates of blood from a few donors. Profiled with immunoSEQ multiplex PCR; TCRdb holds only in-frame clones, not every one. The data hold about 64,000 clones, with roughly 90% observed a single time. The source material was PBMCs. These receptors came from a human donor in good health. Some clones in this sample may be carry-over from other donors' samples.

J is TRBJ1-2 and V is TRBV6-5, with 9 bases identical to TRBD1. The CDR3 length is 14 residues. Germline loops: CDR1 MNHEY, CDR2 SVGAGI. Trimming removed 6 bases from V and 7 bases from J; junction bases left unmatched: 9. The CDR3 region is CASRPQGARVGYTF. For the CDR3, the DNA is TGTGCCAGCAGGCCACAGGGGGCCAGAGTTGGCTACACCTTC.

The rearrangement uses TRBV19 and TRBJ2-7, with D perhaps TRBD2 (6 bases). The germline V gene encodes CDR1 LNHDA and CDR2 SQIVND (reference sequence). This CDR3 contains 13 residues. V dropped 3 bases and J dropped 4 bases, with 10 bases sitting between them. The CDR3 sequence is CASSMDYMYEQYF. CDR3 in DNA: TGTGCCAGTAGTATGGACTATATGTACGAGCAGTACTTC.